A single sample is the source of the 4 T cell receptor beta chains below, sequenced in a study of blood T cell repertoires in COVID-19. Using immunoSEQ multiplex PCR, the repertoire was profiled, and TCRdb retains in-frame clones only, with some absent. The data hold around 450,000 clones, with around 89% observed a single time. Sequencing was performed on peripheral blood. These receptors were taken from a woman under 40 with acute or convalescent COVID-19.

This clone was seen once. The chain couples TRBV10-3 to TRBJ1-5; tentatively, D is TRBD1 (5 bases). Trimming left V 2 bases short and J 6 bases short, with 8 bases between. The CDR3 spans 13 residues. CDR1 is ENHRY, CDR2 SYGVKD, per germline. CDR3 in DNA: TGTGCCATCAGTGAGCCGGGGGGTCAGCCCCAGCATTTT. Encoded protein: CAISEPGGQPQHF.

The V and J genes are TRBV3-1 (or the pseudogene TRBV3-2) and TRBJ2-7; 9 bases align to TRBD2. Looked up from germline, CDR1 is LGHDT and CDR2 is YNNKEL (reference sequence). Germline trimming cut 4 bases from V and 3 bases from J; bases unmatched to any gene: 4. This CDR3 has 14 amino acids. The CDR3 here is CASSPAAGGYEQYF. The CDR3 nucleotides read TGTGCCAGCAGCCCCGCAGCGGGGGGCTACGAGCAGTACTTC.

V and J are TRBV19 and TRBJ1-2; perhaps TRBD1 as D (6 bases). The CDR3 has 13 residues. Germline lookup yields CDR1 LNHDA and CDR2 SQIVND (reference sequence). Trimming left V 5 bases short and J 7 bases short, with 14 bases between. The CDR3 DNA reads TGTGCCAGTAGTCTTAACAGGGTTGCTGGCTACACCTTC. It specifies CASSLNRVAGYTF.

CDR3 DNA sequence: TGCGCCAGCAGTGAGTCTAGCTGGTCAGATACGCAGTATTTT. It codes for CASSESSWSDTQYF. The chain combines TRBV10-1 with TRBJ2-3; the D is unclear. Germline-derived CDR1 and CDR2 are WNHNN and SYGVQD (reference sequence). This CDR3 comprises 14 residues. V lost 0 bases and J lost 4, with 8 bases in between.